This passage covers 16 T cell receptor beta chains from one sample sequenced in a study of T cell repertoires in cytomegalovirus infection. Each CDR3 protein gets one entry after TCRdb re-called the reads with MiXCR. The sample yields roughly 920,000 distinct CDR3 sequences, approximately 33% seen once. These TCRs are of unknown antigen specificity. The input for sequencing was cultured CD8+ T cells from PBMCs, taken from culture after CMV antigen stimulation. The receptors shown here come from a human donor in good health (CMV status not recorded). Some clones in this sample may be carry-over from other donors' samples.

The chain employs TRBV27 and TRBJ2-7, with D possibly being TRBD2 (5 bases). CDR1 is MNHEY and CDR2 is SMNVEV in the germline V gene (reference sequence). The V gene lost 3 bases and the J gene lost 0 bases, with 12 bases spanning the gap. CDR3 length: 15 amino acids. CDR3 protein: CASSFGLAPSYEQYF. DNA of the CDR3: TGTGCCAGCAGTTTTGGTTTAGCGCCCTCCTACGAGCAGTACTTC.

The V gene is TRBV7-9, the J gene TRBJ1-1; no definite D call. V lost 5 bases and J 4 bases, leaving 14 bases between the germline ends. The V gene's germline CDR1 is SEHNR and CDR2 FQNEAQ (reference sequence). The CDR3 is 14 amino acids. The CDR3 DNA follows: TGTGCCAGCAGCCCCGACCCTTTGGGCACTGAAGCTTTCTTT. Protein sequence: CASSPDPLGTEAFF.

The J gene is TRBJ2-3, the V gene TRBV28, with D perhaps given as TRBD1 or TRBD2 (5 bases each). Trimming left V 3 bases short and J 2 bases short, with 21 bases between. Germline loops: CDR1 MDHEN, CDR2 SYDVKM. This CDR3 is 18 amino acids long. CDR3 nucleotide sequence: TGTGCCAGCAGTTTCCCGGAGTTAATGCTGGGGGACACAGATACGCAGTATTTT. This codes for CASSFPELMLGDTDTQYF.

The chain uses TRBV20-1 and TRBJ2-7; D remains ambiguous. The V end was cut by 7 bases, the J end by 0 bases, with 13 bases between. The CDR3 has 13 amino acids. Germline values: CDR1 DFQATT, CDR2 SNEGSKA (reference sequence). The CDR3 DNA follows: TGCAGTGGCCGTGACTCCCGCTCCTACGAGCAGTACTTC. Its protein is CSGRDSRSYEQYF.

This clonotype was counted many times. J is TRBJ2-3 and V is TRBV7-2; D might be TRBD1 (5 bases). This CDR3 region has 14 residues. V was shortened by 3 bases and J by 0 bases, with 7 bases between the two germline ends. Germline CDR1 and CDR2: SGHTA and FQGNSA. CDR3: CASSLKGSTDTQYF. The CDR3 DNA reads as TGTGCCAGCAGCTTGAAGGGGAGCACAGATACGCAGTATTTT.

The chain recombines TRBV6-5 with TRBJ1-1; 8 bases match TRBD1. Germline CDR1 is MNHEY and CDR2 is SVGAGI. V shed 5 bases, J shed 4 bases, and the junction held 6 bases outside the gene matches. This CDR3 contains 14 residues. The CDR3 here is CASSGTGVATEAFF. DNA for the CDR3: TGTGCCAGCAGTGGGACAGGTGTTGCCACTGAAGCTTTCTTT.

The chain employs TRBV7-9 and TRBJ1-1, with D perhaps matching TRBD1 (6 bases). The CDR3 spans 13 residues. Trimming removed 4 bases at V and 6 bases at J, with 12 bases between. Germline V CDR1 and CDR2: SEHNR, FQNEAQ (reference sequence). The CDR3 nucleotides read TGTGCCAGCAGCTCGGCAGGGGACCCTGAAGCTTTCTTT. Translation gives CASSSAGDPEAFF.

This clonotype occurred a few times. This chain links TRBV19 with TRBJ1-5; D gene ambiguous. Trimming took 4 bases from V and 7 from J, leaving 17 bases between them. This CDR3 region has 15 residues. CDR1 and CDR2 (germline): LNHDA, SQIVND (reference sequence). Written as DNA, the CDR3 is TGTGCCAGTAGTACCTGGACTCCGGTGGAACAGCCCCAGCATTTT. Translation: CASSTWTPVEQPQHF.

This chain connects TRBV12-5 to TRBJ1-1; no reliable D call. This CDR3 is 11 amino acids long. V lost 6 bases to trimming and J lost 6 bases, with 8 bases between them. CDR1 is LGHNT, CDR2 FRNRAP, per germline. CDR3 loop: CASGPLSEAFF. CDR3 nucleotide sequence: TGTGCTAGTGGCCCCCTGTCTGAAGCTTTCTTT.

The chain links TRBV6-5 to TRBJ2-4, with 13 positions matching TRBD2. Losses at the gene ends were 6 bases for V and 3 bases for J; bases not matched to a gene: 5. The germline V gene encodes CDR1 MNHEY and CDR2 SVGAGI. The CDR3 runs 16 residues. CDR3 coding DNA: TGTGCCAGCAGACTGACTAGCGGGGGGCGCAAAAACATTCAGTACTTC. Protein sequence: CASRLTSGGRKNIQYF.

The gene calls are TRBV7-9 and TRBJ2-7; 9 positions match TRBD1. This CDR3 has 14 residues. The V gene end was trimmed by 5 bases and the J gene end by 4 bases; junction bases not matched to a gene: 6. The V gene's germline CDR1 is SEHNR and CDR2 FQNEAQ (reference sequence). CDR3 sequence: CASSTGTGRYEQYV. Here the CDR3 DNA reads TGTGCCAGCAGCACCGGGACAGGGCGGTACGAGCAGTACGTC.

This clonotype was recorded a few times. The genes are TRBV7-9 and TRBJ2-5; TRBD1 agrees at 11 bases. Germline values: CDR1 SEHNR, CDR2 FQNEAQ (reference sequence). J gave up 3 bases and V 5 bases, and 11 bases lay outside the gene matches. The CDR3 totals 17 residues. The CDR3 loop is CASSPREDRGREETQYF. The CDR3 nucleotides are TGTGCCAGCAGCCCCCGAGAGGACAGGGGGCGGGAAGAGACCCAGTACTTC.

The V call is TRBV3-1, the J call TRBJ1-1; maybe TRBD1 (5 bases). This CDR3 is built from 14 residues. The germline V gene has CDR1 LGHDT and CDR2 YNNKEL (reference sequence). V shed 0 bases and J shed 4 bases, with 9 bases lying between them. The CDR3 reads CASSQDRARTEAFF. DNA of the CDR3: TGTGCCAGCAGCCAAGACAGGGCACGCACTGAAGCTTTCTTT.

This clonotype was observed at least ten times. The chain has TRBV7-9 and TRBJ2-7; 8 bases agree with TRBD1. The V gene end was trimmed by 5 bases and the J gene end by 3 bases; junction bases not matched to a gene: 6. This CDR3 region has 14 residues. Germline V gene lookup returns CDR1 SEHNR and CDR2 FQNEAQ (reference sequence). The CDR3 region has the DNA TGTGCCAGCAGCCCCGGACAGGGAGTCTACGAGCAGTACGTC. Translating it yields CASSPGQGVYEQYV.

This clonotype was counted only a few times. The V and J genes are TRBV5-6 and TRBJ2-1; D remains ambiguous. Between the trimmed V and J ends, which lost 3 bases and 2 bases, there was a span of 18 bases. This CDR3 has 17 residues. The V gene's germline CDR1 is SGHDT and CDR2 YYEEEE. CDR3 in amino acids: CASSSGPGLGAYNEQFF. The CDR3 DNA sequence: TGTGCCAGCAGCTCTGGTCCGGGCCTAGGTGCCTACAATGAGCAGTTCTTC.

A word on this clonotype: An end of the junction differs from the germline gene, which may be a read error. The chain uses TRBV7-9 and TRBJ2-7, with D perhaps TRBD2 (6 bases). The length of the CDR3 is 14 residues. Germline CDR1 SEHNR, CDR2 FQNEAQ (reference sequence). The DNA of the CDR3 is TGTGCCAGCAGCTCCTTTTTCGCTGGGCGGGGTGTAAACTTC. This encodes CASSSFFAGRGVNF.